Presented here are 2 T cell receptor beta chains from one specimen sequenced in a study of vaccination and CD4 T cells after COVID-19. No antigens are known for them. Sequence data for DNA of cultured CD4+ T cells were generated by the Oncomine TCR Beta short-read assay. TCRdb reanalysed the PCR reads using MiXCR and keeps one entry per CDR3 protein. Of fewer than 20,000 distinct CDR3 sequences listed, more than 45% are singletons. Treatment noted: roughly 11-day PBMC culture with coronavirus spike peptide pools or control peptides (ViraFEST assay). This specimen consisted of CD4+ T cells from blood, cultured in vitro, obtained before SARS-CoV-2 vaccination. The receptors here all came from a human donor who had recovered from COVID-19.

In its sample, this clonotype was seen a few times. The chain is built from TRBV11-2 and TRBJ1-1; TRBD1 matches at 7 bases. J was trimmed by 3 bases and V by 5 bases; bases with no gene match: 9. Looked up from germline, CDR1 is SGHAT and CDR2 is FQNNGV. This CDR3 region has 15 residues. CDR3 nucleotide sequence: TGTGCCAGCAGCCTTACAGGGGCCAGAGACACTGAAGCTTTCTTT. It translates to CASSLTGARDTEAFF.

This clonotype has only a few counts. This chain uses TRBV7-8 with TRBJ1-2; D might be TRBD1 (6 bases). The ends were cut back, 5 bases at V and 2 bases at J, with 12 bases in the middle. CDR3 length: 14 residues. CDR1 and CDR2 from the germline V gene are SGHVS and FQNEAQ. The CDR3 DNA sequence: TGTGCCAGCAGCGCGGACAGACAGAACTATGGCTACACCTTC. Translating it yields CASSADRQNYGYTF. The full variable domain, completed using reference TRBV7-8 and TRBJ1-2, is GAGVSQSPRYKVAKRGQDVALRCDPISGHVSLFWYQQALGQGPEFLTYFQNEAQLDKSGLPSDRFFAERPEGSVSTLKIQRTQQEDSAVYLCASSADRQNYGYTFGSGTRLTVV.